What follows are 29 T cell receptor beta chains derived from one specimen sequenced in a study of T cell repertoires in cytomegalovirus infection. TCRdb redid the calling of the reads with MiXCR, one entry per CDR3 protein. Of 450,000 to 550,000 distinct CDR3 sequences in the sample, approximately 15% are singletons; the top ten hold approximately 24%. The sequencing input was CD8+ T cells from PBMCs. The receptors shown here come from a human donor in good health (CMV status not recorded). Some clones in this sample may be carry-over from other donors' samples.

The table lists this clonotype with many counts. The chain employs TRBV7-9 and TRBJ1-4; tentatively, D is TRBD1 (6 bases). The V gene's germline CDR1 is SEHNR and CDR2 FQNEAQ (reference sequence). V was cut by 7 bases and J by 6 bases, with 18 bases left in between. The CDR3 totals 15 residues. This CDR3 reads CASNSRQDRDEKLFF. DNA for the CDR3: TGTGCCAGCAACTCAAGACAGGATCGAGATGAAAAACTGTTTTTT.

This clonotype has a count of ten or more. V usage is TRBV7-6 and J usage is TRBJ2-7, with 7 positions matching TRBD2. This CDR3 comprises 15 residues. Germline CDR1 SGHVS, CDR2 FNYEAQ. The trim removed 0 bases at V and 3 bases at J, leaving 5 bases unmatched. Here the CDR3 DNA reads TGTGCCAGCAGCTTAGCGGCGGGAGAGGGCTACGAGCAGTACTTC. Protein sequence: CASSLAAGEGYEQYF. Full variable domain (outside the CDR3, taken from reference TRBV7-6 and TRBJ2-7): GAGVSQSPRYKVTKRGQDVALRCDPISGHVSLYWYRQALGQGPEFLTYFNYEAQQDKSGLPNDRFSAERPEGSISTLTIQRTEQRDSAMYRCASSLAAGEGYEQYFGPGTRLTVT.

This clonotype was observed many times. This chain joins TRBV7-9 and TRBJ2-7; the D is unclear. Germline V gives CDR1 SEHNR, CDR2 FQNEAQ (reference sequence). With 3 bases removed from V and 5 bases from J, the gap between germline ends came to 8 bases. CDR3 size: 12 residues. CDR3 sequence (DNA): TGTGCCAGCAGCTTGGGTCCAGACGAGCAGTACTTC. This translates into CASSLGPDEQYF.

This clonotype was detected many times. V is TRBV20-1 and J is TRBJ2-3; TRBD2 aligns across 14 bases. This CDR3 has 16 amino acids. CDR1 is DFQATT and CDR2 is SNEGSKA in the germline V gene (reference sequence). V was clipped by 5 bases and J by 1 base; unmatched bases: 5. The CDR3 sequence is CSAPMGLAGGTDTQYF. The CDR3 nucleotides read TGCAGTGCTCCCATGGGACTAGCGGGGGGCACAGATACGCAGTATTTT.

This clonotype has only a few counts. The chain carries TRBV19 and TRBJ1-5, with a possible D match to TRBD1 (6 bases). The CDR3 length is 17 residues. Germline V gene lookup returns CDR1 LNHDA and CDR2 SQIVND (reference sequence). Trimming took 5 bases from V and 2 from J, leaving 19 bases between them. The CDR3 bases are TGTGCCAGTAGTCCAGGGAGGGGCGGGGGCGGCAATCAGCCCCAGCATTTT. This codes for CASSPGRGGGGNQPQHF. The entire variable domain, with the rest obtained from reference TRBV19 and TRBJ1-5, is as follows: DGGITQSPKYLFRKEGQNVTLSCEQNLNHDAMYWYRQDPGQGLRLIYYSQIVNDFQKGDIAEGYSVSREKKESFPLTVTSAQKNPTAFYLCASSPGRGGGGNQPQHFGDGTRLSIL.

As concerns this clonotype: One end of the junction is discordant with germline, which a read error may explain. The chain carries TRBV12-3 or TRBV12-4 and TRBJ1-6; D not certain. The CDR3 covers 16 residues. CDR3 protein: CASSPGVVPRNSPLHF. The DNA of the CDR3 is TGTGCAAGCAGTCCTGGAGTGGTACCGCGGAATTCACCCCTCCACTTT.

The genes are TRBV20-1 and TRBJ2-1; no clear D gene. There are 13 residues in the CDR3. V dropped 3 bases and J dropped 4 bases, with 10 bases sitting between them. CDR1 is DFQATT and CDR2 is SNEGSKA in the germline V gene (reference sequence). CDR3 loop: CSASMVAYNEQFF. For the CDR3, the DNA is TGCAGTGCTAGTATGGTAGCTTACAATGAGCAGTTCTTC.

V and J are TRBV19 and TRBJ1-5; D is uncertain. CDR1 LNHDA and CDR2 SQIVND come from the germline V gene (reference sequence). Trimming shortened V by 7 bases and J by 4 bases, and 14 bases separated the two germline ends. This CDR3 comprises 14 residues. DNA of the CDR3: TGTGCCAGTACTAACTGGACGCTAAATCAGCCCCAGCATTTT. It codes for CASTNWTLNQPQHF.

This clonotype appeared many times. This chain links TRBV12-3 or TRBV12-4 with TRBJ2-1, with TRBD2 identical over 8 bases. With 4 bases clipped from V and 8 bases from J, the junction kept 4 bases outside the gene matches. The CDR3 extends over 13 amino acids. CDR3 coding DNA: TGTGCCAGCAGTTCGGGGGGGGGGGATGAGCAGTTCTTC. Translated: CASSSGGGDEQFF.

J is TRBJ1-6 and V is TRBV9, with 7 bases aligning to TRBD1. This CDR3 comprises 17 residues. J was trimmed by 0 bases and V by 4 bases; bases with no gene match: 7. Germline V lookup: CDR1 SGDLS, CDR2 YYNGEE. The CDR3 protein is CASSPGQQSSYNSPLHF. CDR3 sequence (DNA): TGTGCCAGCAGCCCGGGACAGCAGAGCTCCTATAATTCACCCCTCCACTTT.

Ten or more counts support this clonotype. This chain joins TRBV7-2 and TRBJ2-7; 10 positions agree with TRBD2. Losses at the gene ends were 7 bases for V and 3 bases for J; bases not matched to a gene: 6. The germline CDR1 and CDR2 sequences are SGHTA and FQGNSA. The CDR3 has 14 residues. The CDR3 region is CASTTGTSVYEQYF. Written as DNA, the CDR3 is TGTGCCAGCACCACCGGGACTAGCGTCTACGAGCAGTACTTC.

This clonotype was seen a few times. The V and J genes are TRBV6-1 and TRBJ2-2, with 8 bases aligning to TRBD1. V shed 8 bases and J 6 bases; nucleotides not matched to a gene: 14. Germline assignment: CDR1 MNHNS and CDR2 SASEGT. The CDR3 totals 16 residues. CDR3 nucleotides: TGTGCCAGCGGCGAGACAGGGGCTGAGTGGGCCGGGGAGCTGTTTTTT. Its protein product is CASGETGAEWAGELFF.

This clonotype was counted ten times or more. This sequence joins TRBV7-8 and TRBJ2-3, with D perhaps matching TRBD1 (7 bases). The CDR3 extends over 16 amino acids. Germline loops: CDR1 SGHVS, CDR2 FQNEAQ. V was trimmed by 4 bases and J by 2 bases, leaving 16 bases between them. CDR3 protein: CASSSAGQLDTDTQYF. In DNA, the CDR3 is TGTGCCAGCAGCTCCGCGGGACAGTTGGACACAGATACGCAGTATTTT.

Ten or more counts support this clonotype. The genes are TRBV7-8 and TRBJ2-1; D remains ambiguous. CDR1 is SGHVS, CDR2 FQNEAQ, per germline. Trimming shortened V by 0 bases and J by 7 bases, and 7 bases separated the two germline ends. This CDR3 contains 13 residues. CDR3 in amino acids: CASSLAPQNEQFF. CDR3 coding DNA: TGTGCCAGCAGCTTAGCCCCCCAGAATGAGCAGTTCTTC.

This clonotype was observed a few times. The V call is TRBV4-1, the J call TRBJ1-2, with 8 bases lining up with TRBD1. The germline CDR1 and CDR2 sequences are MGHRA and YSYEKL. J was trimmed by 8 bases and V by 3 bases; bases with no gene match: 8. The CDR3 loop spans 14 amino acids. CDR3 coding DNA: TGCGCCAGCAGCCATCCGGACAGGGCGGAAGGCTACACCTTC. Amino acids: CASSHPDRAEGYTF.

This clonotype was counted only a few times. The chain has TRBV11-2 and TRBJ2-5; D unresolved. V lost 4 bases to trimming and J lost 5 bases, with 17 bases between them. The CDR3 runs to 15 residues. Germline V lookup: CDR1 SGHAT, CDR2 FQNNGV. The CDR3: CASSWRRSSDETQYF. CDR3 nucleotides: TGTGCCAGCAGCTGGAGAAGGTCCTCGGATGAGACCCAGTACTTC.

The table lists this clonotype with many counts. The J gene is TRBJ2-3, the V gene TRBV11-2, with 8 bases aligning to TRBD1. V trimming: 1 base; J trimming: 3 bases; junction bases outside the gene matches: 9. This CDR3 has 17 residues. Looked up from germline, CDR1 is SGHAT and CDR2 is FQNNGV. This CDR3 is CASSLAFRTGRTDTQYF. CDR3 coding DNA: TGTGCCAGCAGCTTAGCGTTTCGGACAGGGAGGACAGATACGCAGTATTTT. The variable domain in full, with the rest retrieved from reference TRBV11-2 and TRBJ2-3, is EAGVAQSPRYKIIEKRQSVAFWCNPISGHATLYWYQQILGQGPKLLIQFQNNGVVDDSQLPKDRFSAERLKGVDSTLKIQPAKLEDSAVYLCASSLAFRTGRTDTQYFGPGTRLTVL.

This clonotype was found many times. The J gene is TRBJ2-1, the V gene TRBV7-2; D is undetermined. The germline V gene encodes CDR1 SGHTA and CDR2 FQGNSA. The V and J ends lost 3 bases and 3 bases respectively, with 12 bases between them. The CDR3 length is 15 residues. The CDR3 nucleotides are TGTGCCAGCAGCTTTGGACCCATCCGCTACAATGAGCAGTTCTTC. Its translation is CASSFGPIRYNEQFF.

This clonotype has at least ten counts. V is TRBV10-3 and J is TRBJ2-5, with D possibly TRBD2 on 6 matching bases. CDR3 length equals 14 residues. Germline V lookup: CDR1 ENHRY, CDR2 SYGVKD. With 6 bases removed from V and 3 bases from J, the gap between germline ends came to 14 bases. CDR3 sequence (DNA): TGTGCCATCAGGGTCAGGGAGGAGGAAGAGACCCAGTACTTC. It encodes CAIRVREEEETQYF.

This clonotype was found once. The J gene is TRBJ1-1, the V gene TRBV5-1; D is unresolved. V lost 4 bases to trimming and J lost 3 bases, with 7 bases between them. CDR1 and CDR2 (germline): SGHRS, YFSETQ. This CDR3 region has 12 residues. Written as DNA, the CDR3 is TGCGCCAGCAGCAATGACCACACTGAAGCTTTCTTT. It codes for CASSNDHTEAFF. The full variable domain, rest sourced from reference TRBV5-1 and TRBJ1-1, is KAGVTQTPRYLIKTRGQQVTLSCSPISGHRSVSWYQQTPGQGLQFLFEYFSETQRNKGNFPGRFSGRQFSNSRSEMNVSTLELGDSALYLCASSNDHTEAFFGQGTRLTVV.

This clonotype was recorded at least ten times. The chain joins TRBV7-8 to TRBJ2-3; either TRBD1 or TRBD2 may fit D (5 bases each). Per the germline V gene, CDR1 is SGHVS and CDR2 is FQNEAQ. V dropped 1 base and J dropped 3 bases, with 11 bases sitting between them. The CDR3 runs to 15 residues. The CDR3 loop is CASSLEEGSTDTQYF. The CDR3 DNA follows: TGTGCCAGCAGCTTAGAAGAGGGGTCGACAGATACGCAGTATTTT.

This clonotype was seen many times. The chain's CDR3 is CASSLGGRVRDEQFF. DNA for the CDR3: TGTGCCAGCAGCTTAGGCGGCAGGGTTCGGGATGAGCAGTTCTTC. The chain links TRBV7-3 to TRBJ2-1; tentatively, D is TRBD1 (5 bases). V was shortened by 2 bases and J by 8 bases, with 16 bases between the two germline ends. Germline-derived CDR1 and CDR2 are SGHTA and FQGTGA. This CDR3 spans 15 amino acids.

The genes are TRBV9 and TRBJ2-2; 7 nucleotides match TRBD2. V lost 4 bases and J lost 1; bases outside the gene matches: 10. Germline lookup yields CDR1 SGDLS and CDR2 YYNGEE. This CDR3 is built from 17 residues. Here the CDR3 reads CASSPPLASGNTGELFF. In nucleotides, the CDR3 is TGTGCCAGCAGCCCGCCACTGGCTAGCGGGAACACCGGGGAGCTGTTTTTT. Combining the CDR3 with reference TRBV9 and TRBJ2-2 gives the whole variable domain DSGVTQTPKHLITATGQRVTLRCSPRSGDLSVYWYQQSLDQGLQFLIQYYNGEERAKGNILERFSAQQFPDLHSELNLSSLELGDSALYFCASSPPLASGNTGELFFGEGSRLTVL.

This clonotype was seen many times. The rearrangement links TRBV19 to TRBJ1-5; D remains unclear. This CDR3 contains 13 residues. Between the trimmed V and J ends, which lost 1 base and 5 bases, there was a span of 6 bases. Germline V gene data show CDR1 as LNHDA and CDR2 as SQIVND (reference sequence). The CDR3 DNA sequence: TGTGCCAGTAGTATAGGGTGGCATCAGCCCCAGCATTTT. Protein sequence: CASSIGWHQPQHF.

This clonotype was seen more than once but under ten times. The chain has TRBV10-3 and TRBJ2-7, with D unresolved. V was cut by 4 bases and J by 3 bases, with 16 bases left in between. This CDR3 has 15 amino acids. The V gene's germline CDR1 is ENHRY and CDR2 SYGVKD. In nucleotides, the CDR3 is TGTGCCATCAGTGCGCAGGTATCCCAAAACTACGAGCAGTACTTC. Amino acid sequence: CAISAQVSQNYEQYF.

This clonotype has a handful of counts. The rearrangement links TRBV7-9 to TRBJ1-4; TRBD1 is a possible D gene (6 bases). This CDR3 spans 15 amino acids. CDR1 is SEHNR and CDR2 is FQNEAQ in the germline V gene (reference sequence). Deletions cut 5 bases from V and 8 bases from J, with 18 bases between. CDR3 sequence reads: CASSGGAGTQEKLFF. In nucleotides, the CDR3 is TGTGCCAGCAGCGGGGGGGCGGGGACCCAGGAAAAACTGTTTTTT.

The genes are TRBV9 and TRBJ2-1; 11 bases are shared with TRBD1. J lost 7 bases, V lost 0 bases, and 3 bases had no gene match. The CDR3 runs to 15 residues. Germline V gene sequence: CDR1 SGDLS, CDR2 YYNGEE. This CDR3 is CASSVDGTGGNEQFF. CDR3 DNA sequence: TGTGCCAGCAGCGTAGACGGGACAGGGGGTAATGAGCAGTTCTTC.

There are many counts of this clonotype. The chain recombines TRBV28 with TRBJ1-5; D gene unclear. Trimming pared 3 bases from V and 1 base from J, leaving 7 bases between. Germline CDR1 and CDR2: MDHEN and SYDVKM. The CDR3 has 14 amino acids. The CDR3 here is CASSFPQSNQPQHF. CDR3 bases: TGTGCCAGCAGTTTTCCCCAGAGCAATCAGCCCCAGCATTTT.

This clonotype has at least ten counts. The genes are TRBV5-6 and TRBJ2-1, with D possibly matching TRBD2 (6 bases). V was clipped by 0 bases and J by 4 bases, with 14 bases between them. The CDR3 length is 16 residues. The germline V gene encodes CDR1 SGHDT and CDR2 YYEEEE. The CDR3 bases are TGTGCCAGCAGCTTGGGCCAAGCGGGCCCTTACAATGAGCAGTTCTTC. Translating it yields CASSLGQAGPYNEQFF.